These T cell receptor beta chains were read from a single sample in a study of T cells in Graves' hyperthyroidism and ophthalmopathy. TCRdb reanalysed the multiplex PCR reads using MiXCR and keeps one entry per CDR3 protein. In the table there are hundreds of thousands of distinct CDR3 sequences, 40% to 55% of which are singletons. Sequenced sample: peripheral blood or thyroid tissue (not recorded which). These receptors came from an adult man with Graves' disease, either hyperthyroidism or ophthalmopathy (not recorded which). Each CDR3 is given with its conserved first and last residue. A D gene is named only where the DNA matches it firmly. Only some rows state a clone size, as once, few, many or a class for expanded clones.

>TRBJ2-7|many|16|NA|TRBV15
TGTGCCACCAGCAGAGGTTGGGGCATAAACTCCTACGAGCAGTACTTC
CATSRGWGINSYEQYF
>TRBJ1-1|few|17|TRBD1|TRBV2
TGTGCCAGCAGAGGGACAGGGGGATCCCGAGGGGGCACTGAAGCTTTCTTT
CASRGTGGSRGGTEAFF
>TRBJ2-3|NA|14|NA|TRBV25-1
TGTGCCAGCAGCCTCCGGACTGAGTCAGATACGCAGTATTTT
CASSLRTESDTQYF
>TRBJ1-1|few|13|NA|TRBV19
TGTGCCAGTAGTGCCGGGACACTACCTGAAGCTTTCTTT
CASSAGTLPEAFF
>TRBJ1-4|NA|16|NA|TRBV10-3
TGTGCCAGCAGTTTCGATTCAGAAGCAACTAATGAAAAACTGTTTTTT
CASSFDSEATNEKLFF
>TRBJ2-7|many|11|NA|TRBV29-1
TGCAGCGCGGGAAGTCTGTACGAGCAGTACTTC
CSAGSLYEQYF
>TRBJ1-5|few|15|NA|TRBV6-5
TGTGCCAGCAGTTACCCTACAGGGAGCAATCAGCCCCAGCATTTT
CASSYPTGSNQPQHF
>TRBJ1-1|many|16|NA|TRBV10-3
TGTGCCATCAGTGAGGCGGGGCAGATGCGGAACACTGAAGCTTTCTTT
CAISEAGQMRNTEAFF
>TRBJ1-2|many|13|NA|TRBV20-1
TGCAGTGCTACGTCGCCAGGGGACTATGGCTACACCTTC
CSATSPGDYGYTF
>TRBJ1-4|NA|13|NA|TRBV29-1
TGCAGCGTTCAGGACCCCCAGGGTGAAAAACTGTTTTTT
CSVQDPQGEKLFF
>TRBJ1-1|many|14|NA|TRBV7-9
TGTGCCAGCAGCCCTCCCGGTCTGGGCACTGAAGCTTTCTTT
CASSPPGLGTEAFF
>TRBJ1-2|once|15|TRBD1|TRBV7-9
TGTGCCAGCAGCGGCCCGGGACAGGGCGGGTATGGCTACACCTTC
CASSGPGQGGYGYTF
>TRBJ2-5|few|14|TRBD1|TRBV6-5
TGTGCCAGCAGTACTGGACAGGTCTGGCAGACCCAGTACTTC
CASSTGQVWQTQYF
>TRBJ1-5|NA|9|NA|TRBV24-1
TGTGCCACCAGTAGGTCACAGGATTTT
CATSRSQDF
>TRBJ1-6|NA|14|NA|TRBV12-3/TRBV12-4
TGTGCCAGCAGCGGTCGGGGAGGTAATTCACCCCTCCACTTT
CASSGRGGNSPLHF
>TRBJ2-7|many|16|TRBD2|TRBV7-9
TGTGCCAGCAGCCCGCCGGGACTAGCGGGAGTAGGAGAGCAGTACTTC
CASSPPGLAGVGEQYF
>TRBJ2-7|NA|13|NA|TRBV10-3
TGTGCCATCAGTGCTAGGTTGGCGACTGAGCAGTACTTC
CAISARLATEQYF
>TRBJ1-1|once|15|TRBD1|TRBV7-2
TGTGCCAGCAGCCCAGGGGGCCAAGTGAACACTGAAGCTTTCTTT
CASSPGGQVNTEAFF
>TRBJ1-2|many|11|TRBD1|TRBV10-3
TGTGCCACCGGACAGGTTGATGGCTACACCTTC
CATGQVDGYTF
>TRBJ2-5|NA|15|TRBD2|TRBV20-1
TGCAGTGCTAGAAACATGACTAGCGGGACAGAGACCCAGTACTTC
CSARNMTSGTETQYF
>TRBJ2-7|NA|17|NA|TRBV15
TGTGCCACCAGCTTAATCTCTAGAGATCAGGGTACCTACGAGCAGTACTTC
CATSLISRDQGTYEQYF
>TRBJ2-6|NA|16|TRBD2|TRBV6-1
TGTGCCAGCACTCTTAATAGCGGGATCTGGGCCAACGTCCTGACTTTC
CASTLNSGIWANVLTF
>TRBJ2-7|NA|14|NA|TRBV9
TGTGCCAGCAGCCAACAGCTCTCCTCCTACGAGCAGTACTTC
CASSQQLSSYEQYF
>TRBJ2-5|many|16|NA|TRBV10-3
TGTGCCATCAGTGATTTTGGGGACGGAAGAGCGGAGACCCAGTACTTC
CAISDFGDGRAETQYF
>TRBJ1-5|few|15|NA|TRBV4-1
TGTGCCAGCAGCTTGGGCCCAGGAGGTGAACGGCCCCAGCATTTT
CASSLGPGGERPQHF
>TRBJ2-7|few|14|TRBD2|TRBV2
TGTGCCAGCTTGGGAGGAGCGGGGACCTACGAGCAGTACTTC
CASLGGAGTYEQYF
>TRBJ1-1|NA|14|NA|TRBV10-3
TGTGCCATCAGTGAGCGGGGGGCGAACACTGAAGCTTTCTTT
CAISERGANTEAFF
>TRBJ1-1|many|13|NA|TRBV7-9
TGTGCCAGCAGCTTAGCGGACAGCACTGAAGCTTTCTTT
CASSLADSTEAFF
>TRBJ1-5|NA|15|TRBD1|TRBV20-1
TGCAGTGCTAGGCCCTCCCAGGGGGCTAATCAGCCCCAGCATTTT
CSARPSQGANQPQHF
>TRBJ1-3|NA|15|TRBD1|TRBV7-2
TGTGCCAGCAGCCTATCTTGGACAGGGGGAAACACCATATATTTT
CASSLSWTGGNTIYF
>TRBJ1-2|NA|14|TRBD1|TRBV14
TGTGCCAGCAGCCCCTCGACAGGGAAGGATGGCTACACCTTC
CASSPSTGKDGYTF
>TRBJ2-5|NA|14|NA|TRBV7-9
TGTGCCAGCAGCTCGGGACCGGAGGCAGAGACCCAGTACTTC
CASSSGPEAETQYF
>TRBJ2-7|few|14|TRBD1|TRBV14
TGTGCCAGCAGCCACGGACAGGGCTACTACGAGCAGTACTTC
CASSHGQGYYEQYF
>TRBJ1-4|NA|15|NA|TRBV12-3/TRBV12-4
TGTGCCAGCAGTTTCTTCGGGGAGAGGGATGAAAAACTGTTTTTT
CASSFFGERDEKLFF
>TRBJ1-1|NA|14|TRBD1|TRBV13
TGTGCCAGCAGTTTATCCCCGGGACAGCCTGAAGCTTTCTTT
CASSLSPGQPEAFF
>TRBJ1-2|many|12|NA|TRBV29-1
TGCAGCGTTGAAGGAATTGAGTATGGCTACACCTTC
CSVEGIEYGYTF
>TRBJ2-7|few|15|TRBD1|TRBV2
TGTGCCAGCAGAGACCGGGACAGGACCTACTACGAGCAGTACTTC
CASRDRDRTYYEQYF
>TRBJ1-2|NA|13|NA|TRBV5-6
TGTGCCAGCAGCGGGGACGTCAACTATGGCTACACCTTC
CASSGDVNYGYTF
>TRBJ1-5|few|14|NA|TRBV5-1
TGCGCCAGCAGCCTCCAGACAGGTACTCAGCCCCAGCATTTT
CASSLQTGTQPQHF
>TRBJ1-1|few|17|TRBD1|TRBV7-9
TGTGCCATCCCGGCAGGGGGTGATGTCGTAGTGGGCACTGAAGCTTTCTTT
CAIPAGGDVVVGTEAFF
>TRBJ1-4|NA|13|TRBD1|TRBV29-1
TGCAGCGTACGATACAGGGGGCGTGAAAAACTGTTTTTT
CSVRYRGREKLFF
>TRBJ2-7|NA|11|NA|TRBV7-9
TGTGCCAGCAGGGGGGAATTTGAGCAGTACTTC
CASRGEFEQYF
>TRBJ1-6|NA|12|NA|TRBV2
TGTGCCAGCAGTGTGGCAAGGCCATCCCTCCACTTT
CASSVARPSLHF
>TRBJ2-2|NA|16|TRBD2|TRBV24-1
TGTGCCACCAGTGATGTGCAAGCGGGACCAACCGGGGAGCTGTTTTTT
CATSDVQAGPTGELFF
>TRBJ1-2|many|15|NA|TRBV7-9
TGTGCCAGCAGCGGAGGGGCAGGGAGGATCTATGGCTACACCTTC
CASSGGAGRIYGYTF
>TRBJ1-1|NA|15|TRBD1|TRBV24-1
TGTGCCACCAGTGAAACCGGGACAGGGCTAACTGAAGCTTTCTTT
CATSETGTGLTEAFF